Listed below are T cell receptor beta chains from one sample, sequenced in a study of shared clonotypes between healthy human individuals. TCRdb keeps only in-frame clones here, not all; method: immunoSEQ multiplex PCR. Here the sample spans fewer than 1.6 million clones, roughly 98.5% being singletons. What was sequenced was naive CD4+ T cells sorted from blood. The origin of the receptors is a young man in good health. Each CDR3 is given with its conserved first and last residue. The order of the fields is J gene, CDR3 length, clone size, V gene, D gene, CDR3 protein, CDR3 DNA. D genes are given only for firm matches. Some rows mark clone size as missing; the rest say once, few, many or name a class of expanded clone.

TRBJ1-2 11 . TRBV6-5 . CASKDHSGYTF TGTGCCAGCAAGGATCACTCCGGCTACACCTTC
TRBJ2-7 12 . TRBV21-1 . CASNTGSYEQYF TGTGCCAGCAATACAGGTAGTTACGAGCAGTACTTC
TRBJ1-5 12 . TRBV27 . CASRVGNQPQHF TGTGCCAGCAGAGTAGGAAATCAGCCCCAGCATTTT
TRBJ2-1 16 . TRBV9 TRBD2 CASSGGTSGSYNEQFF TGTGCCAGCAGCGGGGGGACTAGCGGCTCCTACAATGAGCAGTTCTTC
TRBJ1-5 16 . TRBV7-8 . CASSFRAGGSYQPQHF TGTGCCAGCAGCTTTAGGGCGGGGGGAAGCTATCAGCCCCAGCATTTT
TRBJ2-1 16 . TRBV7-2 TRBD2 CASSSSSGSGGNEQFF TGTGCCAGCAGCTCCAGTAGCGGGAGTGGTGGCAATGAGCAGTTCTTC
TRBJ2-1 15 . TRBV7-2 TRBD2 CASSFRLAGNNEQFF TGTGCCAGCAGCTTTAGACTAGCGGGAAACAATGAGCAGTTCTTC
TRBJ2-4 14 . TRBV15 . CATSRAPSADIQYF TGTGCCACCAGCAGAGCCCCGAGCGCAGACATTCAGTACTTC
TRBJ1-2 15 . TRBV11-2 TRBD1 CASSLDDRGGYGYTF TGTGCCAGCAGCTTAGATGACAGGGGAGGGTATGGCTACACCTTC
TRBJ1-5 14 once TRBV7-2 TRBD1 CASSSSTGIQPQHF TGTGCCAGCAGCTCGTCGACAGGGATTCAGCCCCAGCATTTT
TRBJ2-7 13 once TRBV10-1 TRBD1 CARNRDSAYEQYF TGCGCCAGAAACCGGGACAGCGCCTACGAGCAGTACTTC
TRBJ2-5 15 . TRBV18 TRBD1 CASSLLQGSQETQYF TGTGCCAGCTCACTTCTACAGGGGTCCCAAGAGACCCAGTACTTC
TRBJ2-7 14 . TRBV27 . CASNSLGRRYEQYF TGTGCCAGCAACTCCCTGGGACGTCGCTACGAGCAGTACTTC
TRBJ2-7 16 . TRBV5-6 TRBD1 CASSGQGALSAYEQYF TGTGCCAGCAGCGGGCAGGGGGCCCTCTCGGCCTACGAGCAGTACTTC